This record covers a single T cell receptor beta chain. This entry is derived from a study of T cell repertoires in cytomegalovirus infection. Germline V gives CDR1 SEHNR, CDR2 FQNEAQ (reference sequence). Trimming removed 3 bases at V and 12 bases at J, with 9 bases between. The CDR3 totals 12 residues. TCRdb re-called the reads through MiXCR, storing one row per CDR3 protein. Among about 300,000 distinct CDR3 sequences listed, about 8.8% were seen once. The sample comprised PBMCs. This receptor was obtained from a human donor in good health (CMV status not recorded). Some clones in this sample may be carry-over from other donors' samples. The genes are TRBV7-9 and TRBJ1-6, with D hard to call. CDR3 residues: CASSLGIRPLHF. DNA for the CDR3: TGTGCCAGCAGCTTGGGAATAAGACCCCTCCACTTT. The whole variable domain, remainder taken from reference TRBV7-9 and TRBJ1-6, is DTGVSQNPRHKITKRGQNVTFRCDPISEHNRLYWYRQTLGQGPEFLTYFQNEAQLEKSRLLSDRFSAERPKGSFSTLEIQRTEQGDSAMYLCASSLGIRPLHFGNGTRLTVT.